These 27 T cell receptor beta chains share one sample of origin, sequenced in a study of shared clonotypes between healthy human individuals. Sequencing was performed with immunoSEQ multiplex PCR; in TCRdb, only in-frame clones are kept and a portion is missing. Among over 2 million clones listed, over 85% were seen once. Sequencing input: naive CD4+ T cells sorted from blood. Subset in this sample: CD45RA+ positively selected. These receptor sequences come from a man between 18 and 29 years old in good health.

The genes are TRBV6-5 and TRBJ2-1; no definite D call. The CDR3 is made up of 16 amino acids. Germline CDR1 is MNHEY and CDR2 is SVGAGI. V gave up 0 bases and J gave up 8 bases, with 17 bases separating them. CDR3 in amino acids: CASSYSATLTGDEQFF. DNA of the CDR3: TGTGCCAGCAGTTACTCGGCCACGCTTACGGGCGATGAGCAGTTCTTC.

Here the CDR3 DNA reads TGCGCCAGCAGCTTCGACACAGGGCGTGGTTGGCAGTACTTC. Its protein product is CASSFDTGRGWQYF. This chain joins TRBV5-1 and TRBJ2-7; the D gene is possibly TRBD1 (6 bases). CDR1 and CDR2 (germline): SGHRS, YFSETQ. This CDR3 contains 14 residues. Trimming stripped 2 bases from V and 9 bases from J, with 18 bases between.

This chain joins TRBV27 and TRBJ2-5; 8 bases line up with TRBD1. The CDR3 length is 14 residues. Germline V gene data show CDR1 as MNHEY and CDR2 as SMNVEV (reference sequence). V lost 8 bases to trimming and J lost 1 base; unmatched junction nucleotides: 6. The CDR3 sequence: CASRTGLTQETQYF. DNA for the CDR3: TGTGCCAGCCGGACAGGGCTGACCCAAGAGACCCAGTACTTC.

This sequence joins TRBV5-6 and TRBJ2-7; 8 positions agree with TRBD2. The CDR3 has 15 residues. Germline V lookup: CDR1 SGHDT, CDR2 YYEEEE. Unmatched junction bases numbered 7, after V lost 0 bases and J lost 5 bases. CDR3 DNA sequence: TGTGCCAGCAGCTTGGTTGGGCTAGCGGGCAACGAGCAGTACTTC. Its protein product is CASSLVGLAGNEQYF. Together with reference TRBV5-6 and TRBJ2-7, the CDR3 gives the full variable domain: DAGVTQSPTHLIKTRGQQVTLRCSPKSGHDTVSWYQQALGQGPQFIFQYYEEEERQRGNFPDRFSGHQFPNYSSELNVNALLLGDSALYLCASSLVGLAGNEQYFGPGTRLTVT.

This chain uses TRBV14 with TRBJ2-7; D is perhaps TRBD1 (6 bases). The germline V gene has CDR1 SGHDN and CDR2 FVKESK. V shed 4 bases and J shed 3 bases, with 19 bases lying between them. The CDR3 covers 16 residues. The CDR3 nucleotides are TGTGCCAGCAGCCTCCCTGGAAGGGGCAGGGGCTACGAGCAGTACTTC. Translation gives CASSLPGRGRGYEQYF.

V and J are TRBV5-1 and TRBJ2-5, with unresolved D. The germline V gene has CDR1 SGHRS and CDR2 YFSETQ. The ends were cut back, 0 bases at V and 3 bases at J, with 9 bases in the middle. This CDR3 has 14 residues. This chain's CDR3 is CASSLDGVEETQYF. The CDR3 coding sequence is TGCGCCAGCAGCTTGGACGGCGTAGAAGAGACCCAGTACTTC.

In its sample, this clone was seen once. The chain has TRBV7-2 and TRBJ1-3, with D perhaps TRBD1 (5 bases). The V and J ends lost 1 base and 2 bases respectively, with 6 bases between them. Germline lookup yields CDR1 SGHTA and CDR2 FQGNSA. The CDR3 spans 14 residues. CDR3 sequence reads: CASSLGTPGNTIYF. CDR3 coding DNA: TGTGCCAGCAGCTTAGGGACACCTGGAAACACCATATATTTT.

The rearrangement uses TRBV28 and TRBJ2-7; 7 bases agree with TRBD1. This CDR3 has 13 residues. J was trimmed by 4 bases and V by 5 bases; bases with no gene match: 5. CDR1 MDHEN and CDR2 SYDVKM come from the germline V gene. The CDR3 bases are TGTGCCAGCAGTGAGCCGACAGGGTACGAGCAGTACTTC. Translation: CASSEPTGYEQYF.

CDR3 amino acids: CASSRTGTWYEQYF. Written as DNA, the CDR3 is TGCGCCAGCAGTCGGACAGGGACGTGGTACGAGCAGTACTTC. V usage is TRBV10-1 and J usage is TRBJ2-7, with 8 bases identical to TRBD1. The J segment lost 4 bases and the V segment lost 5 bases, leaving 7 bases of the junction unmatched. CDR1 and CDR2 from the germline V gene are WNHNN and SYGVQD (reference sequence). The CDR3 runs 14 residues.

This clone appeared once. V and J are TRBV7-9 and TRBJ1-1; no reliable D call. The length of the CDR3 is 14 residues. Germline-derived CDR1 and CDR2 are SEHNR and FQNEAQ (reference sequence). V was cut by 5 bases and J by 7 bases, with 17 bases left in between. Written as DNA, the CDR3 is TGTGCCAGCAGCGACCAATTATCTACACTTGAAGCTTTCTTT. Translated, it gives CASSDQLSTLEAFF.

Of note for this clone: Other DNA sequences in this specimen translate into the identical CDR3. This chain links TRBV18 with TRBJ2-3, with D uncertain. The CDR3 has 14 amino acids. Germline lookup yields CDR1 KGHSH and CDR2 LQKENI. V was clipped by 3 bases and J by 0 bases, with 7 bases between them. CDR3 residues: CASSPPTSTDTQYF. CDR3 DNA: TGTGCCAGCTCACCTCCCACAAGCACAGATACGCAGTATTTT.

This chain links TRBV6-4 with TRBJ2-2, with D unclear. In germline, CDR1 is MRHNA, CDR2 SNTAGT. The CDR3 has 14 amino acids. V was clipped by 4 bases and J by 0 bases, with 6 bases between them. The CDR3 loop reads CASSVTANTGELFF. The CDR3 region has the DNA TGTGCCAGCAGTGTCACAGCGAACACCGGGGAGCTGTTTTTT.

The CDR3 coding sequence is TGTGCCAGCAGCCAAGAAAGCTTAGGCGGTAGAAGTAGCGGGGGCAGAGAGACCCAGTACTTC. It is translated as CASSQESLGGRSSGGRETQYF. The gene calls are TRBV4-2 and TRBJ2-5; 9 bases are a match to TRBD2. The germline V gene encodes CDR1 LGHNA and CDR2 YNFKEQ. This CDR3 spans 21 amino acids. Germline trimming cut 0 bases from V and 4 bases from J; bases unmatched to any gene: 21.

The J gene is TRBJ1-1, the V gene TRBV10-3, with 7 bases that match TRBD1. The V and J ends lost 5 bases and 1 base, in that order; junction bases with no gene match: 7. The germline gives CDR1 ENHRY, CDR2 SYGVKD. This CDR3 comprises 15 residues. In DNA form, the CDR3 reads TGTGCCATCAGTAGACAGGGAATCCAGAACACTGAAGCTTTCTTT. This translates into CAISRQGIQNTEAFF.

The genes are TRBV6-5 and TRBJ1-6; perhaps TRBD1 as D (6 bases). There are 14 residues in the CDR3. Germline CDR1 and CDR2: MNHEY and SVGAGI. With 8 bases removed from V and 7 bases from J, the gap between germline ends came to 15 bases. CDR3 bases: TGTGCCAGCTGGGCGACAGGTATCAATTCACCCCTCCACTTT. Its translation: CASWATGINSPLHF.

This clone was observed a handful of times. The genes are TRBV7-9 and TRBJ1-2, with a weak D call TRBD1 (6 bases). This CDR3 is built from 13 residues. CDR1 is SEHNR and CDR2 is FQNEAQ in the germline V gene (reference sequence). Trimming cost V 4 bases and J 8 bases, with 14 bases left between them. The CDR3 coding sequence is TGTGCCAGCAGCTCGGCGACAGGTCAAGGCTACACCTTC. Translation gives CASSSATGQGYTF.

Turning to this clone: This sample includes further DNA sequences coding for the same CDR3. This chain uses TRBV5-1 with TRBJ1-6; D is uncertain. Germline CDR1 SGHRS, CDR2 YFSETQ. Deletions cut 0 bases from V and 8 bases from J, with 6 bases between. This CDR3 region has 13 residues. The CDR3 region is CASSLVSDSPLHF. CDR3 coding DNA: TGCGCCAGCAGCTTGGTTTCAGATTCACCCCTCCACTTT.

CDR3 sequence: CASSLATWSSSGYTF. The CDR3 DNA is TGCGCCAGCAGCTTGGCCACTTGGAGTTCGTCGGGCTACACCTTC. V is TRBV5-1 and J is TRBJ1-2; the D is unclear. The V and J ends lost 0 bases and 8 bases respectively, with 17 bases between them. This CDR3 has 15 residues. The germline gives CDR1 SGHRS, CDR2 YFSETQ.

Note on this clone: This sample includes further DNA sequences coding for the same CDR3. The chain carries TRBV9 and TRBJ1-2, with unresolved D. There are 13 residues in the CDR3. V lost 0 bases to trimming and J lost 2 bases, with 5 bases between them. Germline loops: CDR1 SGDLS, CDR2 YYNGEE. The CDR3 DNA sequence: TGTGCCAGCAGCGTAGACCGAAACTATGGCTACACCTTC. This sequence encodes CASSVDRNYGYTF.

The chain links TRBV6-6 to TRBJ2-5, with D unclear. The CDR3 runs 15 residues. The V gene lost 6 bases and the J gene lost 0 bases, with 14 bases spanning the gap. Germline V gives CDR1 MNHNY, CDR2 SVGAGI (reference sequence). CDR3 amino acids: CASSYPQLYQETQYF. Written as DNA, the CDR3 is TGTGCCAGCAGCTACCCCCAGTTGTACCAAGAGACCCAGTACTTC.

The gene calls are TRBV19 and TRBJ2-7; D could derive from TRBD1 or TRBD2 (6 bases each). V lost 6 bases and J 2 bases, leaving 20 bases between the germline ends. This CDR3 region has 16 residues. CDR1 is LNHDA, CDR2 SQIVND, per germline (reference sequence). CDR3 nucleotide sequence: TGTGCCAGTAGCTACGAAGGGGGGACCTCCACCTACGAGCAGTACTTC. Its translation is CASSYEGGTSTYEQYF.

The CDR3 reads CAWSVRVVSSEQYF. The CDR3 bases are TGTGCCTGGAGTGTACGGGTAGTTTCGAGCGAGCAGTACTTC. The chain recombines TRBV30 with TRBJ2-7; D unclear. This CDR3 spans 14 amino acids. Trimming removed 0 bases at V and 6 bases at J, with 15 bases between. The germline V gene encodes CDR1 GTSNPN and CDR2 SVGIG (reference sequence).

To note about this clone: Other nucleotide sequences in the sample specify the same CDR3. The chain recombines TRBV5-1 with TRBJ2-3, with TRBD1 matching over 10 bases. This CDR3 is 15 amino acids long. V dropped 0 bases and J dropped 5; count of bases not matched to a gene: 3. Germline loops: CDR1 SGHRS, CDR2 YFSETQ. The CDR3 loop reads CASSLAGQGVDTQYF. In DNA, the CDR3 is TGCGCCAGCAGCTTGGCCGGACAGGGGGTAGATACGCAGTATTTT.

The table lists this clone with a count of one. This sample also contains other DNA sequences that code for the same CDR3. In nucleotides, the CDR3 is TGTGCCTGGAGTGGACGGTTGAACACTGAAGCTTTCTTT. It translates to CAWSGRLNTEAFF. The chain links TRBV30 to TRBJ1-1; D is unclear. Deletions cut 1 base from V and 0 bases from J, with 6 bases between. The CDR3 length is 13 residues. Per germline, CDR1 GTSNPN and CDR2 SVGIG (reference sequence).

This chain links TRBV7-6 with TRBJ2-7; 13 nucleotides line up with TRBD2. Trimming took 1 base from V and 2 from J; bases not matched to a gene: 8. The CDR3 covers 18 residues. Germline V gene lookup returns CDR1 SGHVS and CDR2 FNYEAQ. The CDR3 sequence is CASSLETSGRYLAYEQYF. As DNA, the CDR3 is TGTGCCAGCAGCTTAGAGACTAGCGGGAGGTACCTAGCCTACGAGCAGTACTTC.

This chain uses TRBV27 with TRBJ2-7, with 7 bases matching TRBD2. The CDR3 sequence is 14 residues long. V shed 6 bases, J shed 2 bases, and the junction held 7 bases outside the gene matches. CDR1 is MNHEY, CDR2 SMNVEV, per germline (reference sequence). In nucleotides, the CDR3 is TGTGCCAGCAGCCCTAGCGGACCACCCTACGAGCAGTACTTC. This encodes CASSPSGPPYEQYF.

This sequence joins TRBV28 and TRBJ2-7; possibly TRBD1 or TRBD2 for D (5 bases each). The CDR3 contains 16 residues. CDR1 MDHEN and CDR2 SYDVKM come from the germline V gene. V was clipped by 4 bases and J by 3 bases, with 19 bases between them. The CDR3 region has the DNA TGTGCCAGCAGTTCCCCGGGACCAACTAGTCACTACGAGCAGTACTTC. Protein sequence: CASSSPGPTSHYEQYF.